This T cell receptor (beta chain) came from a study of response to subunit inactivated influenza vaccine (dated by TCRdb to 2016 to 2019). Concerning the study at large: Deep quantitative profiling of the T cell receptor repertoire was used in the study to follow responses to a trivalent subunit inactivated influenza vaccine. General findings and caveats noted by the study authors: The authors suggested that each seasonal influenza vaccination may recruit only a limited number of new T cells.

The library was built by means of RT-PCR. The run used an Illumina HiSeq 2500. Using fastp trimming at Q25 and MiXCR clonotype assembly, TCRdb reanalyzed the public sequencing data and kept in-frame beta chains. Every CDR3 protein is listed once, alongside the most common genes and DNA of its rows. This sample holds about 540,000 distinct CDR3 sequences; roughly 25% were observed only once. 2.8% of the sample rests with the top ten. After removal of 2 bases from V and 7 bases from J, the junction retains 10 bases not matched to a gene. CDR1 is given as MNHEY and CDR2 as SMNVEV, both from the germline V gene (reference sequence). The CDR3 covers 15 residues, taking in both the cysteine and the phenylalanine. Only CDR3 DNA remains: 45 bases, in frame from the first base. This clonotype was seen more than once but under ten times. The antigen this receptor binds is unknown. No base-level quality is on record; no much larger clone is a single base apart.

The same data also contributed to another study, on T cells expressing NK-cell markers. Drawing on the second study: TCR beta cDNA libraries were prepared using 5'RACE template switching, which introduced a universal primer site and unique molecular identifiers. Fewer than ten donors provided sorted CD3+CD56+NKG2C+, CD3+CD56+NKG2C- and CD3+CD56-NKG2C+ T-cell subsets, whose TCR beta-chain repertoires were profiled. Seven of the eight sequenced donors were HCMV-seropositive and one was HCMV-seronegative. To restrict sorting to alphabetaTCR-expressing T cells, an anti-gammadeltaTCR antibody was added in several experiments. In several donors, the dominant CD3+CD56+NKG2C+ clonotypes ranked among the top 10 CD8+ clonotypes, making up roughly 1.0-7.0% of CD8+ T cells. Those dominant clonotypes were again the most abundant among CD3+CD56-NKG2C+ cells in a few donors, at roughly 25-65%. Whether the expanded NKG2C-expressing T cell clones were specific for HCMV antigens remained unclear. All eight donors whose samples were sequenced were randomly selected healthy volunteers, three of them men and five women. To determine HCMV serostatus, a commercial ELISA kit was used to detect HCMV-specific IgG in serum. Peripheral blood mononuclear cells were isolated from blood by Ficoll density gradient centrifugation. Using Miltenyi isolation kits, CD4+ and CD8+ T cells were isolated from PBMC through magnetic immunoseparation. Synthesis of cDNA was primed from the TCR beta constant segment and was followed by two consecutive PCR amplification steps. Libraries were sequenced as 2 x 150 bp reads on Illumina HiSeq 2000/2500, MiSeq or NextSeq. MIGEC handled demultiplexing of the reads and grouping by UMI, while MiTCR was used to assemble and quantify clonotypes. To exclude erroneous sequences, any TCR cDNA sequence not supported by at least two reads was discarded. Downstream repertoire analysis used the tcR package, and clonotypes were matched across fractions by CDR3 nucleotide sequence plus V segment. VDJmatch was used to annotate antigen specificity against VDJdb, with one amino acid substitution in CDR3 allowed.

The sequence derives from a man aged 45 to 65 who received an inactivated influenza vaccine. Donor details come from another sample of the same person, matched by shared clones. The starting material was CD4+ T cells sorted from PBMCs, obtained approximately 12 days after vaccination. The chain is assembled from TRBV27 and TRBJ2-7, with 8 junctional bases fitting TRBD1. The nucleotides read TGTGCCAGCAGTTTACAGACAGGGGACAGAGGGGAGCAGTACTTC. Its amino acids are CASSLQTGDRGEQYF.